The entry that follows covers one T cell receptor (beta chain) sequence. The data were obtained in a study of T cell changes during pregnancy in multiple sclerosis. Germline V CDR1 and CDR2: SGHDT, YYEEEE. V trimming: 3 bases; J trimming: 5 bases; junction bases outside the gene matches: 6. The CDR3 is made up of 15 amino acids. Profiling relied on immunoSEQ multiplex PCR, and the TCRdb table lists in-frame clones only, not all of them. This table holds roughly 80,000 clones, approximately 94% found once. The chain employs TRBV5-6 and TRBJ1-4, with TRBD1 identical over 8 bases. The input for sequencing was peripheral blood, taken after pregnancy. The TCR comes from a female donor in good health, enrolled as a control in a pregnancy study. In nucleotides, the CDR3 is TGTGCCAGCAGCTCTGGGACAGGATTGAATGAAAAACTGTTTTTT. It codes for CASSSGTGLNEKLFF.